A single TCR beta chain is shown here with its context. Its specificity is not known. Extracted total RNA amounted to at least 5.5 micrograms for each sample. For the second PCR, which ran for roughly 7 to 11 cycles, a sample-barcoded 5' primer and a J-beta primer mix were used. Researchers report that a template-switch adaptor with 12 random nucleotides tagged each cDNA molecule. TCRdb itself ran the 5' RACE reads through MiXCR, one entry per CDR3 protein. The data show 1.5 million or so distinct CDR3 sequences, roughly 40% seen once. These data come from a study of blood T cells in healthy people across ages. The overall study: Every two T cells gave about one barcoded beta molecule via template switching.

There are 16 residues in the CDR3. Germline V gene sequence: CDR1 SGDLS, CDR2 YYNGEE. Germline trimming cut 3 bases from V and 3 bases from J; bases unmatched to any gene: 9. Regarding the study as a whole: PBMCs went unsorted, and a conclusive naive versus antigen-experienced comparison was therefore prevented.

The sequencing input was blood. The clonotype was recovered from a woman between 18 and 30 years old in good health. The genes are TRBV9 and TRBJ2-1; 7 bases are a match to TRBD2. CDR3 sequence reads: CASSEGWDYRYNEQFF. In nucleotides, the CDR3 is TGTGCCAGCAGCGAGGGCTGGGACTACCGCTACAATGAGCAGTTCTTC.